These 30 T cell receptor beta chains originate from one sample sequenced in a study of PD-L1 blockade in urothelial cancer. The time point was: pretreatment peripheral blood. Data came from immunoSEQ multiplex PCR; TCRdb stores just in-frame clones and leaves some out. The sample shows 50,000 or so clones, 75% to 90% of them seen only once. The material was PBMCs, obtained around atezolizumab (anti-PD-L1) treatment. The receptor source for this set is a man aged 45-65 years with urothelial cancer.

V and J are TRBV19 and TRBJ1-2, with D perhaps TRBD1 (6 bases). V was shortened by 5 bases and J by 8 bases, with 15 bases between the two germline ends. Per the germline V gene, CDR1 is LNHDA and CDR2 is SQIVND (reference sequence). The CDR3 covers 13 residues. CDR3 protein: CASSLRDTKGYTF. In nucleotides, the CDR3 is TGTGCCAGTAGTTTGAGGGACACCAAGGGCTACACCTTC.

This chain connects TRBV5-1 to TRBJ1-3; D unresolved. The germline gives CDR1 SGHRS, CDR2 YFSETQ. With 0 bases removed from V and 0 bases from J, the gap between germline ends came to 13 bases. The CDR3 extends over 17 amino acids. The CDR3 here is CASSLDFRTNSGNTIYF. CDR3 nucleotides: TGCGCCAGCAGCTTGGACTTCCGAACGAACTCTGGAAACACCATATATTTT.

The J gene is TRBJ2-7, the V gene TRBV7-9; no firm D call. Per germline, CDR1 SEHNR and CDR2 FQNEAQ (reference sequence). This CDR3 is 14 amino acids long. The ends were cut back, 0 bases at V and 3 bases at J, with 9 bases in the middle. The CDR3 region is CASSLALGDYEQYF. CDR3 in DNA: TGTGCCAGCAGCTTAGCGCTAGGAGACTACGAGCAGTACTTC. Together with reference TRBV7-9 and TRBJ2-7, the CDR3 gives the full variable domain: DTGVSQNPRHKITKRGQNVTFRCDPISEHNRLYWYRQTLGQGPEFLTYFQNEAQLEKSRLLSDRFSAERPKGSFSTLEIQRTEQGDSAMYLCASSLALGDYEQYFGPGTRLTVT.

The CDR3, as DNA: TGTGCCAGCAGTGGACAGGCCAATCAGCCCCAGCATTTT. Protein: CASSGQANQPQHF. This chain joins TRBV6-4 and TRBJ1-5, with a tentative D call TRBD1 (6 bases). CDR1 is MRHNA and CDR2 is SNTAGT in the germline V gene. This CDR3 has 13 residues. V shed 4 bases and J shed 3 bases, with 7 bases lying between them.

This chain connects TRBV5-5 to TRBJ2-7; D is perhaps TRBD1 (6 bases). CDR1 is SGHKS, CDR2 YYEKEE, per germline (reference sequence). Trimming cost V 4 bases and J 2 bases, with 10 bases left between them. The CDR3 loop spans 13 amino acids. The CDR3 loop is CASSRDTPYEQYF. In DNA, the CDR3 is TGTGCCAGCAGCAGGGACACCCCCTACGAGCAGTACTTC.

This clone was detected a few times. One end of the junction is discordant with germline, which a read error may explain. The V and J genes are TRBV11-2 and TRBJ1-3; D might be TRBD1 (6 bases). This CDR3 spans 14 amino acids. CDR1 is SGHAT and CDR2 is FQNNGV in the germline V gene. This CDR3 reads CASSSYGGYRVRVF. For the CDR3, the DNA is TGTGCCAGCAGCTCATATGGGGGTTACAGGGTCCGAGTTTTT. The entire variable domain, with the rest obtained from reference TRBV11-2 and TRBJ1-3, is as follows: EAGVAQSPRYKIIEKRQSVAFWCNPISGHATLYWYQQILGQGPKLLIQFQNNGVVDDSQLPKDRFSAERLKGVDSTLKIQPAKLEDSAVYLCASSSYGGYRVRVFGEGSWLTVV.

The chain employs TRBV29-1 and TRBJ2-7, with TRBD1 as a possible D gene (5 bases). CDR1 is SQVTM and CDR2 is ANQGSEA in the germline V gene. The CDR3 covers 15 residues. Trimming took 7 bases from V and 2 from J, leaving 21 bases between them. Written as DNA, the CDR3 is TGCAGCGCCAGAATATATCGGACACAAACCTACGAGCAGTACTTC. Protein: CSARIYRTQTYEQYF.

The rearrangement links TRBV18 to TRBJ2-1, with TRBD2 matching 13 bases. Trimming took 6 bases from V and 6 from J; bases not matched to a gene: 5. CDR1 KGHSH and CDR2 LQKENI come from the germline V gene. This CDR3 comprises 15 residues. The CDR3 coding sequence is TGTGCCAGCTCGCGGACTAGCGGGAGTCTCAATGAGCAGTTCTTC. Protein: CASSRTSGSLNEQFF.

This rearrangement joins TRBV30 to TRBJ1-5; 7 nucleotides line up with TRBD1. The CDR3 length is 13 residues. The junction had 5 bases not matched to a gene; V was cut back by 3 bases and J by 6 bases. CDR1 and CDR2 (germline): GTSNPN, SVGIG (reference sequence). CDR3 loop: CAWSPDRVQPQHF. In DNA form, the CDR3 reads TGTGCCTGGAGCCCCGACAGGGTTCAGCCCCAGCATTTT. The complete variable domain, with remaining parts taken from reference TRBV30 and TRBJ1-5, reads SQTIHQWPATLVQPVGSPLSLECTVEGTSNPNLYWYRQAAGRGLQLLFYSVGIGQISSEVPQNLSASRPQDRQFILSSKKLLLSDSGFYLCAWSPDRVQPQHFGDGTRLSIL.

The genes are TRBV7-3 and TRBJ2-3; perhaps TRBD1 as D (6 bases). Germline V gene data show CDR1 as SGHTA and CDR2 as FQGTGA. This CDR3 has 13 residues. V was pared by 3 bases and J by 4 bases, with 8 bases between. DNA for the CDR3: TGTGCCAGCAGCTTGGACAGAGCAGATACGCAGTATTTT. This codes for CASSLDRADTQYF.

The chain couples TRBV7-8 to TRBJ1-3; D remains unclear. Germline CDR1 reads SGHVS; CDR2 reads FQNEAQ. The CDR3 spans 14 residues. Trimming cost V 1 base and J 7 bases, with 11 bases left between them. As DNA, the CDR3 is TGTGCCAGCAGCTTAGACAACAGAGTCAACACCATATATTTT. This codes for CASSLDNRVNTIYF.

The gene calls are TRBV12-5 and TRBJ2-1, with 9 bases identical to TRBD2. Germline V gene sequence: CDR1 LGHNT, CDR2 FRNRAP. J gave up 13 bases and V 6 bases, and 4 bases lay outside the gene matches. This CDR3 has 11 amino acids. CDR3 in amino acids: CASGQRGAQFF. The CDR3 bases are TGTGCTAGTGGCCAGCGGGGGGCCCAGTTCTTC.

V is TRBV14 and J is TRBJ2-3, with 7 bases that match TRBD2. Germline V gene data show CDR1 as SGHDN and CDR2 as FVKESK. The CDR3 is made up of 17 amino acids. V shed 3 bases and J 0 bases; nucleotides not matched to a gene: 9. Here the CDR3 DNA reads TGTGCCAGCAGCCATCCCACCCGACTAGCAAGCACAGATACGCAGTATTTT. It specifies CASSHPTRLASTDTQYF.

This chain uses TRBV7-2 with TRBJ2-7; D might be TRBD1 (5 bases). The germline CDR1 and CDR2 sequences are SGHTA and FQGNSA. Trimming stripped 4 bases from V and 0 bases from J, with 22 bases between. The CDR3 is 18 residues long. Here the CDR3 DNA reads TGTGCCAGCAGCTATTCGGCAGGTGGGGCAGCTATCTCCTACGAGCAGTACTTC. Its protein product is CASSYSAGGAAISYEQYF.

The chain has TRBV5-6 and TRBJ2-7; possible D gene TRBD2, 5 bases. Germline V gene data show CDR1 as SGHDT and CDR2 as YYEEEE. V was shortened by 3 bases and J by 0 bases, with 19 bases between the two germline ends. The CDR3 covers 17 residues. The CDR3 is CASSSLGSRVSSYEQYF. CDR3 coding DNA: TGTGCCAGCAGCTCGCTGGGTTCGCGGGTGAGCTCCTACGAGCAGTACTTC.

Here the CDR3 DNA reads TGTGCCAGCAGCTCCGACAGGGTACCCGCCGGGGAGCTGTTTTTT. Its protein is CASSSDRVPAGELFF. This chain joins TRBV11-3 and TRBJ2-2, with 7 bases identical to TRBD1. Germline assignment: CDR1 SGHNT and CDR2 YENEEA. Germline trimming cut 4 bases from V and 6 bases from J; bases unmatched to any gene: 8. There are 15 residues in the CDR3. Full variable domain (outside the CDR3, taken from reference TRBV11-3 and TRBJ2-2): EAGVVQSPRYKIIEKKQPVAFWCNPISGHNTLYWYLQNLGQGPELLIRYENEEAVDDSQLPKDRFSAERLKGVDSTLKIQPAELGDSAVYLCASSSDRVPAGELFFGEGSRLTVL.

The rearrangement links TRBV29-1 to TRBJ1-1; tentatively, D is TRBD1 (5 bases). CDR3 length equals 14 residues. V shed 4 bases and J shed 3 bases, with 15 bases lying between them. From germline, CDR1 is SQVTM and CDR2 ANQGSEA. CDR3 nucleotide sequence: TGCAGCGTTGGGGCCAGGGTCGGATACACTGAAGCTTTCTTT. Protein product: CSVGARVGYTEAFF.

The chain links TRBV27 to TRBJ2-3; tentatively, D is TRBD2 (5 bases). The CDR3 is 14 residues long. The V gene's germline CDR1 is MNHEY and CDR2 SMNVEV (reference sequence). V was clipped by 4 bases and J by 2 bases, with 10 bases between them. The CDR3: CASSWTDTTDTQYF. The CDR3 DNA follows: TGTGCCAGCAGTTGGACTGACACCACAGATACGCAGTATTTT.

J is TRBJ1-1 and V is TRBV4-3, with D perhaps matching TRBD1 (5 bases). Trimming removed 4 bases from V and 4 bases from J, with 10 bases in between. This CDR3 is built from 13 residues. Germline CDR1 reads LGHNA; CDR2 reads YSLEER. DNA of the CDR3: TGCGCCAGCAGCCGAGAGGGGAGCACTGAAGCTTTCTTT. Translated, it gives CASSREGSTEAFF.

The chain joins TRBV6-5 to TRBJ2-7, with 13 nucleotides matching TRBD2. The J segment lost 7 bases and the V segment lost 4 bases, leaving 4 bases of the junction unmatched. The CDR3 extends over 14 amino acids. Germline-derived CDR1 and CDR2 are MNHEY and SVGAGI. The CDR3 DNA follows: TGTGCCAGCAGTTCGGGACTAGCGGGAATTGAGCAGTACTTC. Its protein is CASSSGLAGIEQYF.

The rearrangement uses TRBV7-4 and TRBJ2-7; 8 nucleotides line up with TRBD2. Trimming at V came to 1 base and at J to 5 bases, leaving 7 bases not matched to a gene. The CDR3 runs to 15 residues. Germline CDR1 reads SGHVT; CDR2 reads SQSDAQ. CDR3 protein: CASSLESGGPHEQYF. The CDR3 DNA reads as TGTGCCAGCAGCTTAGAGTCGGGAGGGCCCCACGAGCAGTACTTC.

Here the CDR3 DNA reads TGTGCCAGCAGTTACTCGGGTGGCGGGGGAGTCTATGGCTACACCTTC. It yields the protein CASSYSGGGGVYGYTF. The chain is built from TRBV6-5 and TRBJ1-2; D might be TRBD1 (5 bases). Trimming stripped 0 bases from V and 4 bases from J, with 15 bases between. This CDR3 comprises 16 residues. Germline CDR1 and CDR2: MNHEY and SVGAGI.

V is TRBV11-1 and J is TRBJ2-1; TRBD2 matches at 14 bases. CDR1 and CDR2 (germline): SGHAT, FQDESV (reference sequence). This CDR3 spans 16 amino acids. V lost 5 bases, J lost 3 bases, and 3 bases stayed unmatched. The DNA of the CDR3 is TGTGCCAGCAGCAGGACTAGCGGGGGGATCTACAATGAGCAGTTCTTC. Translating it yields CASSRTSGGIYNEQFF.

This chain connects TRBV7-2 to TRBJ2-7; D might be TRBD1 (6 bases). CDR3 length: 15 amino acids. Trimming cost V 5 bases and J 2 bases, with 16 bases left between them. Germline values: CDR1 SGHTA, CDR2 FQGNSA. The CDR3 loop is CASSIIWDMPYEQYF. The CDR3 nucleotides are TGTGCCAGCAGCATTATATGGGACATGCCCTACGAGCAGTACTTC.

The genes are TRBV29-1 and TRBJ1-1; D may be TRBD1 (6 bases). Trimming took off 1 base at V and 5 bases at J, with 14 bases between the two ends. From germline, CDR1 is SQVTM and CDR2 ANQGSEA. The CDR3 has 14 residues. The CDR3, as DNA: TGCAGCGTTGAAGGGGGGCGGGGGCGGACTGAAGCTTTCTTT. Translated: CSVEGGRGRTEAFF.

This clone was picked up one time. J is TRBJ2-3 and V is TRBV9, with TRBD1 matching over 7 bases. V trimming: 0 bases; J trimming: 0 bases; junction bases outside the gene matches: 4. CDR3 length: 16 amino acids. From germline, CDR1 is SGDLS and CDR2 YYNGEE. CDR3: CASSVEGAPSTDTQYF. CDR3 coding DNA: TGTGCCAGCAGCGTAGAGGGGGCGCCTAGCACAGATACGCAGTATTTT.

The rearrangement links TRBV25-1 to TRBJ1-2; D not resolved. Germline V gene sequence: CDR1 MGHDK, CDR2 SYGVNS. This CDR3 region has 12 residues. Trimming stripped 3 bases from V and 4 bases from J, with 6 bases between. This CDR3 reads CASSDAVYGYTF. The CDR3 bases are TGTGCCAGCAGTGATGCGGTCTATGGCTACACCTTC.

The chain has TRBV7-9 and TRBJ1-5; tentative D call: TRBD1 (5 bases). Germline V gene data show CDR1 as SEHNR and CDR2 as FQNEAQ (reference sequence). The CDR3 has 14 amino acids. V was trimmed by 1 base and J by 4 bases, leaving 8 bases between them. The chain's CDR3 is CASSLGGTNQPQHF. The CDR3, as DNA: TGTGCCAGCAGCTTAGGAGGGACTAATCAGCCCCAGCATTTT.

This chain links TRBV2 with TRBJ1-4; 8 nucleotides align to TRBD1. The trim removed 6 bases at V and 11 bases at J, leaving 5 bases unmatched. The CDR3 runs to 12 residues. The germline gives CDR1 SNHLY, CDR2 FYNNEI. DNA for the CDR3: TGTGCCAGCAGCGACGACAGGGGTAAACTGTTTTTT. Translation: CASSDDRGKLFF.

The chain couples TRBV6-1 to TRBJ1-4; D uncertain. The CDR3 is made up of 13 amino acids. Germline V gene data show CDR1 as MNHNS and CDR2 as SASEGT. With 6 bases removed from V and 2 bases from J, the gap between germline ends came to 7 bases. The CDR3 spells CASRGVTNEKLFF. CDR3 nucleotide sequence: TGTGCCAGCAGGGGAGTCACTAATGAAAAACTGTTTTTT.